This T cell receptor (beta chain) was identified during a study of cytomegalovirus exposure and HLA in healthy donors. Study-wide results and caveats: The authors later found HLA-associated TCR beta chains more clonally expanded than equally common others. Sequencing had likely introduced a cluster of highly shared sequence variants as an artifact. Previously analyzed data showed that most TCR beta V segments were productive at a frequency of about 87% or about 30%.

CDR1 ENHRY and CDR2 SYGVKD come from the germline V gene. J gave up 9 bases and V 10 bases, and 15 bases lay outside the gene matches. The length of the CDR3 is 14 residues. A word on this clone: No antigen is known for it.

With 60 Vbeta and 13 Jbeta primers, the PCR was carried out. Clones were sequenced by immunoSEQ multiplex PCR, and TCRdb holds only the in-frame ones, with some missing. The clone table shows about 53,000 clones, with the ten largest holding approximately 2%. The sequencing input was PBMCs. The genes are TRBV10-3 and TRBJ2-7, with 10 bases aligning to TRBD1. The source is a woman younger than 30 in good health and CMV-seronegative. In DNA form, the CDR3 reads TGTGCCACAAAACCGGGACAGGGGATGGATCGGCAGTACTTC. It codes for CATKPGQGMDRQYF.